This T cell receptor beta chain stems from a study of blood T cells in healthy people across ages. In germline, CDR1 is SGHTA, CDR2 FQGTGA. The CDR3 has 15 amino acids. V lost 8 bases, J lost 4 bases, and 10 bases stayed unmatched. A J-beta primer mix and a sample-barcoded 5' primer were used in a second PCR of about 6 to 12 cycles. Every cDNA was tagged by a template-switch adaptor with 12 random nucleotides. Using its own MiXCR run on the 5' RACE reads, TCRdb lists one record per CDR3 protein. This table holds approximately 800,000 distinct CDR3 sequences, 20% to 25% found once. This same sample was also taken into another study, of T cells of mothers and their children.

Sample: blood. V is TRBV7-3 and J is TRBJ2-2, with 7 positions matching TRBD1. This TCR was recovered from a boy aged 10-17 years in good health. DNA for the CDR3: TGTGCCAGCGGAAAGGGGGCTTTGGGCACCGGGGAGCTGTTTTTT. Translating it yields CASGKGALGTGELFF.